This TCR beta chain was identified in a study of blood T cell repertoires in COVID-19. Overall study: Researchers got acute and convalescent COVID-19 samples from the United States, Italy and Spain. PBMCs, B-cell-depleted T cells, or T cells provided the cDNA or gDNA that made up the material.

V shed 4 bases and J shed 3 bases, with 5 bases lying between them. The CDR3 spans 12 residues. Germline CDR1 SGHDT, CDR2 YYEEEE. As originally analysed: Quantification of nucleated cells was approximated via reference gene primer amplification. Profiling relied on immunoSEQ multiplex PCR, and the TCRdb table lists in-frame clones only, not all of them. The V and J calls and the clone size are those of that table, but D and trimming were determined from the DNA. Of approximately 76,000 clones in the sample, roughly nine tenths were seen once. The source is a woman aged 55-69 years with acute or convalescent COVID-19. Sequencing was carried out using peripheral blood. The chain couples TRBV5-6 to TRBJ1-5; D is unresolved. CDR3 region: CASSRDNQPQHF. The DNA for the CDR3 is TGTGCCAGCAGCCGCGACAATCAGCCCCAGCATTTT.